These 21 T cell receptor beta chains originate from one sample sequenced in a study of blood T cell repertoires in COVID-19. Clones were sequenced by immunoSEQ multiplex PCR, and TCRdb holds only the in-frame ones, with some missing. The sample has around 67,000 clones; over 65% are singletons. Sequenced: peripheral blood. These receptor sequences come from a woman in her sixties or seventies with acute or convalescent COVID-19.

V gene TRBV7-8 combines with J gene TRBJ1-4; the D is unclear. Trimming pared 1 base from V and 8 bases from J, leaving 11 bases between. The CDR3 has 14 amino acids. Germline CDR1 and CDR2: SGHVS and FQNEAQ. The CDR3 DNA is TGTGCCAGCAGCTTAGATTCGGGGAGGGAAAAACTGTTTTTT. Its protein product is CASSLDSGREKLFF.

This clone was observed a handful of times. V usage is TRBV7-8 and J usage is TRBJ1-1; weak D call: TRBD1 (6 bases). There are 14 residues in the CDR3. The V and J ends lost 2 bases and 3 bases respectively, with 10 bases between them. CDR1 is SGHVS and CDR2 is FQNEAQ in the germline V gene. CDR3 DNA sequence: TGTGCCAGCAGCTTAACAGGGCCCGACACTGAAGCTTTCTTT. This sequence encodes CASSLTGPDTEAFF.

This chain joins TRBV10-3 and TRBJ1-2; possible D gene TRBD1, 6 bases. Trimming cost V 2 bases and J 2 bases, with 9 bases left between them. Germline CDR1 ENHRY, CDR2 SYGVKD. The CDR3 has 14 amino acids. The CDR3 region is CAISEGTPNYGYTF. CDR3 in DNA: TGTGCCATCAGTGAGGGGACACCCAACTATGGCTACACCTTC.

The count of this clone is one. CDR3 DNA sequence: TGTGCCAGCTCGCCCAGCGGGGGCACTGAAGCTTTCTTT. Its protein is CASSPSGGTEAFF. The V call is TRBV18, the J call TRBJ1-1; weak D call: TRBD1 (5 bases). Trimming shortened V by 6 bases and J by 4 bases, and 12 bases separated the two germline ends. Germline V gene data show CDR1 as KGHSH and CDR2 as LQKENI. The CDR3 contains 13 residues.

The V call is TRBV15, the J call TRBJ2-1, with TRBD1 identical over 9 bases. The CDR3 covers 15 residues. Germline V gene lookup returns CDR1 LNHNV and CDR2 YYDKDF (reference sequence). The ends lost 3 bases at V and 3 bases at J; junction bases unmatched: 3. The CDR3 region is CATSSPGQGYNEQFF. CDR3 DNA: TGTGCCACCAGCAGTCCGGGACAGGGCTACAATGAGCAGTTCTTC. The whole variable domain, remainder taken from reference TRBV15 and TRBJ2-1, is DAMVIQNPRYQVTQFGKPVTLSCSQTLNHNVMYWYQQKSSQAPKLLFHYYDKDFNNEADTPDNFQSRRPNTSFCFLDIRSPGLGDTAMYLCATSSPGQGYNEQFFGPGTRLTVL.

CDR3 DNA: TGCGCCAGCAGCTTAGGGACAGGGGATTCTGGAAACACCATATATTTT. This gives the protein CASSLGTGDSGNTIYF. V usage is TRBV5-1 and J usage is TRBJ1-3, with 10 bases that match TRBD1. Looked up from germline, CDR1 is SGHRS and CDR2 is YFSETQ. V was clipped by 2 bases and J by 1 base; unmatched bases: 3. The CDR3 sequence is 16 residues long.

This rearrangement joins TRBV5-1 to TRBJ2-2; TRBD1 matches at 7 bases. The ends lost 3 bases at V and 5 bases at J; junction bases unmatched: 7. This CDR3 contains 15 residues. Looked up from germline, CDR1 is SGHRS and CDR2 is YFSETQ. The CDR3 reads CASSSQGTLTGELFF. For the CDR3, the DNA is TGCGCCAGCAGCTCACAGGGGACCCTAACCGGGGAGCTGTTTTTT.

This clone came up once. The rearrangement uses TRBV7-9 and TRBJ1-6; 8 bases match TRBD1. Germline CDR1 is SEHNR and CDR2 is FQNEAQ (reference sequence). The CDR3 extends over 15 amino acids. V shed 1 base and J 7 bases; nucleotides not matched to a gene: 3. The CDR3 sequence is CASSLGTGPNSPLHF. The CDR3 DNA reads as TGTGCCAGCAGCTTAGGGACAGGGCCCAATTCACCCCTCCACTTT.

The chain couples TRBV4-1 to TRBJ1-1; a possible D gene is TRBD1 (5 bases). CDR3 length: 14 amino acids. Germline CDR1 and CDR2: MGHRA and YSYEKL. V was trimmed by 8 bases and J by 1 base, leaving 14 bases between them. CDR3 in amino acids: CASWGLLKNTEAFF. CDR3 nucleotide sequence: TGCGCCAGCTGGGGCCTTTTAAAGAACACTGAAGCTTTCTTT.

This rearrangement joins TRBV7-9 to TRBJ1-2; 7 bases map to TRBD1. J gave up 5 bases and V 5 bases, and 11 bases lay outside the gene matches. Germline-derived CDR1 and CDR2 are SEHNR and FQNEAQ (reference sequence). The CDR3 has 15 residues. In DNA form, the CDR3 reads TGTGCCAGCAGCCCCCCCGAAGGACAGGCATATGGCTACACCTTC. Amino acid sequence: CASSPPEGQAYGYTF. Looking up the rest from reference TRBV7-9 and TRBJ1-2 gives the full variable domain: DTGVSQNPRHKITKRGQNVTFRCDPISEHNRLYWYRQTLGQGPEFLTYFQNEAQLEKSRLLSDRFSAERPKGSFSTLEIQRTEQGDSAMYLCASSPPEGQAYGYTFGSGTRLTVV.

The chain is built from TRBV5-4 and TRBJ2-5; TRBD1 aligns across 10 bases. V was pared by 4 bases and J by 3 bases, with 6 bases of the junction left unmatched. The CDR3 contains 15 residues. Germline values: CDR1 SGHNT, CDR2 YYREEE (reference sequence). The DNA for the CDR3 is TGTGCCAGCAGCCTCTCGACAGGGGGCGAAGAGACCCAGTACTTC. As protein: CASSLSTGGEETQYF.

The chain employs TRBV6-5 and TRBJ1-2; 7 bases align to TRBD1. Germline V CDR1 and CDR2: MNHEY, SVGAGI. The V gene end was trimmed by 5 bases and the J gene end by 0 bases; junction bases not matched to a gene: 3. The CDR3 sequence is 14 residues long. The CDR3 sequence is CASSRDRANYGYTF. CDR3 nucleotides: TGTGCCAGCAGTCGGGACAGAGCTAACTATGGCTACACCTTC.

The J gene is TRBJ2-7, the V gene TRBV5-5; TRBD1 agrees at 9 bases. This CDR3 spans 15 amino acids. V was clipped by 4 bases and J by 8 bases; unmatched bases: 13. Germline values: CDR1 SGHKS, CDR2 YYEKEE (reference sequence). The CDR3 DNA reads TGTGCCAGCAGCCCTCCGGGACAGGGTATGATCAAGCAGTACTTC. It specifies CASSPPGQGMIKQYF.

J is TRBJ2-5 and V is TRBV7-2; TRBD2 agrees at 11 bases. CDR1 SGHTA and CDR2 FQGNSA come from the germline V gene. The CDR3 contains 15 residues. The V segment lost 5 bases and the J segment 3 bases; nucleotides outside the gene matches: 5. The CDR3 protein is CASSTLTSGKETQYF. CDR3 DNA: TGTGCCAGCAGCACCCTGACTAGCGGGAAAGAGACCCAGTACTTC.

This chain links TRBV5-6 with TRBJ1-6; 10 bases agree with TRBD1. The V segment lost 4 bases and the J segment 5 bases; nucleotides outside the gene matches: 3. CDR1 SGHDT and CDR2 YYEEEE come from the germline V gene. The CDR3 covers 15 residues. CDR3 bases: TGTGCCAGCAGCGCGGGACAGGGGAATAATTCACCCCTCCACTTT. It yields the protein CASSAGQGNNSPLHF.

In this sample, this clone turned up once. V gene TRBV27 combines with J gene TRBJ1-5, with 7 bases fitting TRBD1. J gave up 5 bases and V 2 bases, and 6 bases lay outside the gene matches. Per germline, CDR1 MNHEY and CDR2 SMNVEV (reference sequence). The CDR3 consists of 15 residues. In nucleotides, the CDR3 is TGTGCCAGCAGTTTACGAAACAGGGGAGATCAGCCCCAGCATTTT. Protein product: CASSLRNRGDQPQHF.

The V and J genes are TRBV7-2 and TRBJ1-4; the D gene is possibly TRBD1 (6 bases). With 3 bases removed from V and 7 bases from J, the gap between germline ends came to 15 bases. Germline V CDR1 and CDR2: SGHTA, FQGNSA. This CDR3 spans 15 amino acids. CDR3 coding DNA: TGTGCCAGCAGCTTTTTAGGGGGATCGGGTGAAAAACTGTTTTTT. Protein: CASSFLGGSGEKLFF.

The chain couples TRBV27 to TRBJ1-2, with D maybe TRBD1 (5 bases). CDR1 MNHEY and CDR2 SMNVEV come from the germline V gene (reference sequence). This CDR3 comprises 14 residues. The V end was cut by 6 bases, the J end by 11 bases, with 22 bases between. CDR3: CASRRSGEQGRYTF. CDR3 coding DNA: TGTGCCAGCAGGCGGTCGGGGGAACAAGGGAGGTACACCTTC.

V is TRBV19 and J is TRBJ1-5, with 7 bases lining up with TRBD1. The CDR3 has 15 residues. Germline CDR1 LNHDA, CDR2 SQIVND (reference sequence). Germline trimming cut 7 bases from V and 4 bases from J; bases unmatched to any gene: 10. The CDR3 region has the DNA TGTGCCAGTACCTTAAGACAGGGATCTAATCAGCCCCAGCATTTT. Its protein is CASTLRQGSNQPQHF.

V usage is TRBV28 and J usage is TRBJ1-6, with D possibly matching TRBD1 (6 bases). The CDR3 consists of 14 residues. Deletions cut 6 bases from V and 8 bases from J, with 14 bases between. Germline CDR1 is MDHEN and CDR2 is SYDVKM. CDR3 nucleotide sequence: TGTGCCAGCAGGGGGACAAATATCTATTCACCCCTCCACTTT. It translates to CASRGTNIYSPLHF. Together with reference TRBV28 and TRBJ1-6, the CDR3 gives the full variable domain: DVKVTQSSRYLVKRTGEKVFLECVQDMDHENMFWYRQDPGLGLRLIYFSYDVKMKEKGDIPEGYSVSREKKERFSLILESASTNQTSMYLCASRGTNIYSPLHFGNGTRLTVT.

The table lists this clone with a few counts. The CDR3 reads CASSYGGGQGGGYTF. The CDR3 DNA sequence: TGTGCCAGCAGTTACGGTGGGGGACAGGGGGGTGGCTACACCTTC. The genes are TRBV6-5 and TRBJ1-2; 11 bases fit TRBD1. J lost 7 bases, V lost 2 bases, and 6 bases had no gene match. This CDR3 contains 15 residues. Germline lookup yields CDR1 MNHEY and CDR2 SVGAGI.